A selection of T cell receptor beta chains follows, all from one sample in a study of shared clonotypes between healthy human individuals. This table comes from immunoSEQ multiplex PCR, and its TCRdb copy is limited to in-frame clones, with some not included. The profile shows some 1 million clones, about 75% of them singletons. The sequenced material came from memory CD4+ T cells sorted from blood. These receptors all come from a man between 18 and 29 years old in good health. CDR3s include the opening cysteine and the closing phenylalanine or tryptophan. The D gene is left open where the match is weak. The listing skips clone size in some rows; elsewhere it reads once, few, many or a size class.

clone_size	v_call	d_call	j_call	cdr3_aa	cdr3_nt
NA	TRBV7-2	TRBD2	TRBJ2-4	CASSTASGSSENIQYF	TGTGCCAGCTCGACCGCTAGCGGGAGTTCGGAAAACATTCAGTACTTC
NA	TRBV5-8	TRBD2	TRBJ2-7	CASSFFYASGGAYEQYF	TGTGCCAGCAGCTTCTTTTATGCTAGCGGGGGGGCCTACGAGCAGTACTTC
NA	TRBV7-9	TRBD1	TRBJ1-2	CASRGQENYGYTF	TGTGCCAGCAGAGGACAGGAGAACTATGGCTACACCTTC
NA	TRBV6-1	NA	TRBJ1-6	CASDGNSPLHF	TGTGCCAGCGACGGAAATTCACCCCTCCACTTT
NA	TRBV27	TRBD1	TRBJ2-7	CASSQDSGTGGYEQYF	TGTGCCAGCAGCCAAGATTCCGGGACAGGGGGTTACGAGCAGTACTTC
NA	TRBV30	TRBD1	TRBJ2-5	CAWGTGTGGPRYETQYF	TGTGCCTGGGGCACCGGGACAGGGGGGCCGAGGTACGAGACCCAGTACTTC
NA	TRBV5-1	NA	TRBJ2-2	CASSSTAGTYNTGELFF	TGCGCCAGCAGCAGCACTGCCGGGACATACAACACCGGGGAGCTGTTTTTT
NA	TRBV19	TRBD1	TRBJ1-2	CASSAYRGGYTF	TGTGCCAGTAGTGCCTACAGGGGTGGCTACACCTTC
NA	TRBV6-5	TRBD2	TRBJ2-7	CASSLAGYKYEQYF	TGTGCCAGCAGCCTAGCGGGATATAAATACGAGCAGTACTTC
NA	TRBV5-1	NA	TRBJ1-2	CASSLVGNSNYGYTF	TGCGCCAGCAGCTTGGTTGGCAATTCTAACTATGGCTACACCTTC
NA	TRBV5-4	NA	TRBJ1-2	CASSLAGRADYGYTF	TGTGCCAGCAGCTTGGCTGGCAGGGCGGACTATGGCTACACCTTC
NA	TRBV30	NA	TRBJ2-7	CAWSVGGYYEQYF	TGTGCCTGGAGTGTTGGGGGGTACTACGAGCAGTACTTC
few	TRBV6-5	NA	TRBJ1-6	CASRGRLTSPLHF	TGTGCCAGCAGGGGGCGCCTGACTTCACCCCTCCACTTT
NA	TRBV2	TRBD2	TRBJ2-3	CASSASSGRVDTQYF	TGTGCCAGCAGTGCTTCCAGCGGGAGGGTAGATACGCAGTATTTT
NA	TRBV10-2	NA	TRBJ1-6	CASSIDGSNSPLHF	TGCGCCAGCAGCATAGACGGGAGTAATTCACCCCTCCACTTT
NA	TRBV19	NA	TRBJ2-3	CASSIERETLADTQYF	TGTGCCAGTAGTATAGAACGGGAGACTCTTGCAGATACGCAGTATTTT
NA	TRBV4-3	NA	TRBJ2-1	CASSQGGHSYNEQFF	TGCGCCAGCAGCCAAGGGGGGCACTCCTACAATGAGCAGTTCTTC
NA	TRBV15	NA	TRBJ2-5	CATSRVGSPKETQYF	TGTGCCACCAGCAGAGTGGGCAGTCCGAAAGAGACCCAGTACTTC
few	TRBV2	NA	TRBJ1-1	CASSGRQNTEAFF	TGTGCCAGCTCGGGACGGCAGAACACTGAAGCTTTCTTT
NA	TRBV19	NA	TRBJ1-3	CASSGTGKGNTIYF	TGTGCCAGTAGTGGAACAGGGAAAGGAAACACCATATATTTT
NA	TRBV29-1	NA	TRBJ2-7	CSVWTDTYEQYF	TGCAGCGTTTGGACGGATACCTACGAGCAGTACTTC
NA	TRBV9	TRBD1	TRBJ2-7	CASSSPQGQPSYEQYF	TGTGCCAGCAGCTCCCCCCAGGGACAGCCCTCCTACGAGCAGTACTTC
few	TRBV19	NA	TRBJ1-1	CASTSFYGKNTEAFF	TGTGCCAGTACCTCTTTCTACGGCAAGAACACTGAAGCTTTCTTT
once	TRBV5-6	TRBD1	TRBJ2-2	CASSWLRTGVPGELFF	TGTGCCAGCAGCTGGTTAAGGACAGGGGTCCCTGGGGAGCTGTTTTTT
NA	TRBV29-1	NA	TRBJ2-7	CSVFQGGEQYF	TGCAGCGTTTTTCAGGGAGGCGAGCAGTACTTC
NA	TRBV7-2	NA	TRBJ2-5	CASSLATGEETQYF	TGTGCCAGCAGCTTAGCGACAGGTGAAGAGACCCAGTACTTC
NA	TRBV20-1	NA	TRBJ1-2	CSARGGDGYTF	TGCAGTGCTAGAGGTGGTGATGGCTACACCTTC
NA	TRBV19	NA	TRBJ1-5	CASSSQNQPQHF	TGTGCCAGTAGTTCCCAGAATCAGCCCCAGCATTTT
NA	TRBV5-6	NA	TRBJ2-5	CASSRQETQYF	TGTGCCAGCAGCCGGCAAGAGACCCAGTACTTC
NA	TRBV30	TRBD2	TRBJ2-7	CAWSVLSGRAGEQYF	TGTGCCTGGAGTGTACTTAGCGGGAGGGCCGGGGAGCAGTACTTC
NA	TRBV13	TRBD1	TRBJ1-2	CARSFRGGLLNYGYTF	TGTGCCAGAAGCTTCAGGGGGGGACTGCTTAACTATGGCTACACCTTC
few	TRBV11-2	TRBD2	TRBJ2-1	CASSFLAGTNEQFF	TGTGCCAGCAGCTTCCTAGCGGGGACGAATGAGCAGTTCTTC
NA	TRBV7-9	NA	TRBJ2-5	CASSLDGHSKETQYF	TGTGCCAGCAGCTTGGATGGACACTCAAAAGAGACCCAGTACTTC
NA	TRBV5-1	NA	TRBJ2-2	CASSSQTGSNTGELFF	TGCGCCAGCAGCTCCCAAACAGGCTCGAACACCGGGGAGCTGTTTTTT
NA	TRBV6-6	TRBD2	TRBJ2-1	CASSYGLAGYNEQFF	TGTGCCAGCAGTTACGGACTAGCGGGGTACAATGAGCAGTTCTTC
NA	TRBV6-1	NA	TRBJ1-5	CASTPGVSNQPQHF	TGTGCCAGCACGCCTGGGGTCAGCAATCAGCCCCAGCATTTT
NA	TRBV19	NA	TRBJ2-6	CASSPAKISGANVLTF	TGTGCCAGTAGTCCTGCAAAGATCTCTGGGGCCAACGTCCTGACTTTC
few	TRBV7-9	NA	TRBJ2-3	CASSLGQHTQYF	TGTGCCAGCTCCCTGGGGCAGCATACGCAGTATTTT
NA	TRBV7-9	TRBD1	TRBJ2-5	CAQAYGDRAGGETQYF	TGTGCCCAAGCTTATGGGGACAGGGCCGGTGGAGAGACCCAGTACTTC
NA	TRBV5-1	TRBD2	TRBJ2-7	CASSGSGTEDEQYF	TGCGCCAGCAGCGGTAGCGGGACCGAGGACGAGCAGTACTTC
NA	TRBV6-1	NA	TRBJ1-3	CASSEALTGITGNTIYF	TGTGCCAGCAGTGAAGCGCTTACCGGGATCACTGGAAACACCATATATTTT
NA	TRBV5-1	NA	TRBJ2-1	CASSLGQVKDEQFF	TGCGCCAGCAGCTTGGGGCAGGTAAAGGATGAGCAGTTCTTC